The rows below give T cell receptor beta chains drawn from one sample of a study of blood T cell repertoires in COVID-19. Assay: immunoSEQ multiplex PCR; the TCRdb copy retains only in-frame clones and omits some. The sample contains approximately 160,000 clones, around 84% of which appear only once. Sequenced material: peripheral blood. These receptors came from a man in his sixties with COVID-19, enrolled during active disease. Each CDR3 is given with its conserved first and last residue. Each record gives: V gene, clone size, D gene, CDR3 length, J gene, CDR3 protein, CDR3 DNA. A D gene is named only where the DNA matches it firmly. Size is stated for part of the rows, as once, few or many counts, or as a class when the clone is expanded.

v_gene: TRBV12-3/TRBV12-4; abundance: .; d_gene: .; len: 13; j_gene: TRBJ1-1; CDR3aa: CASTEQGNTEAFF; CDR3nt: TGTGCCAGCACAGAACAGGGTAACACTGAAGCTTTCTTT
v_gene: TRBV6-5; abundance: .; d_gene: .; len: 13; j_gene: TRBJ2-3; CDR3aa: CASSTANTDTQYF; CDR3nt: TGTGCCAGCAGCACAGCCAACACAGATACGCAGTATTTT
v_gene: TRBV11-2; abundance: .; d_gene: TRBD2; len: 16; j_gene: TRBJ2-7; CDR3aa: CASSRIDGLAGGEQYF; CDR3nt: TGTGCCAGCAGCCGTATCGACGGCCTAGCGGGGGGAGAGCAGTACTTC
v_gene: TRBV4-3; abundance: once; d_gene: .; len: 16; j_gene: TRBJ1-2; CDR3aa: CASSQMDRGLNYGYTF; CDR3nt: TGCGCCAGCAGCCAAATGGACAGAGGGTTAAACTATGGCTACACCTTC
v_gene: TRBV5-4; abundance: .; d_gene: .; len: 14; j_gene: TRBJ1-6; CDR3aa: CAHRTGPDNSPLHF; CDR3nt: TGTGCCCACAGAACAGGGCCGGATAATTCACCCCTCCACTTT
v_gene: TRBV5-4; abundance: .; d_gene: .; len: 17; j_gene: TRBJ1-6; CDR3aa: CASSSRTGGFEDSPLHF; CDR3nt: TGTGCCAGCAGCTCCCGGACCGGGGGGTTCGAAGATTCACCCCTCCACTTT
v_gene: TRBV24-1; abundance: .; d_gene: TRBD2; len: 16; j_gene: TRBJ2-3; CDR3aa: CATSDPGTSSVLGQYF; CDR3nt: TGTGCCACCAGTGACCCCGGGACTAGCTCTGTTTTGGGGCAGTATTTT
v_gene: TRBV12-3/TRBV12-4; abundance: .; d_gene: .; len: 12; j_gene: TRBJ1-2; CDR3aa: CASSLPEDGYTF; CDR3nt: TGTGCCAGCAGTTTACCGGAGGATGGCTACACCTTC
v_gene: TRBV9; abundance: few; d_gene: .; len: 12; j_gene: TRBJ2-7; CDR3aa: CASSVSSYEQYF; CDR3nt: TGTGCCAGCAGCGTCTCGTCCTACGAGCAGTACTTC
v_gene: TRBV18; abundance: .; d_gene: TRBD1; len: 13; j_gene: TRBJ1-2; CDR3aa: CASSVGQGRGYTF; CDR3nt: TGTGCCAGCTCCGTGGGACAGGGTCGTGGCTACACCTTC
v_gene: TRBV18; abundance: .; d_gene: TRBD1; len: 13; j_gene: TRBJ1-2; CDR3aa: CASSPDRGLGYTF; CDR3nt: TGTGCCAGCTCACCGGACAGGGGGCTGGGCTACACCTTC
v_gene: TRBV18; abundance: .; d_gene: .; len: 16; j_gene: TRBJ2-6; CDR3aa: CASSPPGFSGANVLTF; CDR3nt: TGTGCCAGCTCACCCCCCGGGTTCTCTGGGGCCAACGTCCTGACTTTC
v_gene: TRBV11-3; abundance: .; d_gene: .; len: 13; j_gene: TRBJ2-2; CDR3aa: CASSLTNTGELFF; CDR3nt: TGTGCCAGCAGCTTAACTAACACCGGGGAGCTGTTTTTT
v_gene: TRBV28; abundance: once; d_gene: .; len: 13; j_gene: TRBJ2-7; CDR3aa: CASSLPAPVEQYF; CDR3nt: TGTGCCAGCAGTTTACCTGCCCCGGTTGAGCAGTACTTC
v_gene: TRBV9; abundance: .; d_gene: .; len: 12; j_gene: TRBJ1-1; CDR3aa: CASSLGGGDAFF; CDR3nt: TGTGCCAGCAGCCTGGGGGGAGGGGATGCTTTCTTT
v_gene: TRBV20-1; abundance: .; d_gene: .; len: 11; j_gene: TRBJ2-7; CDR3aa: CSANNPEVQYF; CDR3nt: TGCAGTGCTAACAACCCCGAGGTTCAGTACTTC
v_gene: TRBV11-3; abundance: .; d_gene: .; len: 14; j_gene: TRBJ1-2; CDR3aa: CASSLEIGDYGYTF; CDR3nt: TGTGCCAGCAGCTTAGAAATCGGGGACTATGGCTACACCTTC
v_gene: TRBV19; abundance: .; d_gene: .; len: 14; j_gene: TRBJ2-4; CDR3aa: CASRDRLAKNIQYF; CDR3nt: TGTGCCAGTAGAGACAGGTTAGCCAAAAACATTCAGTACTTC
v_gene: TRBV4-2; abundance: .; d_gene: .; len: 14; j_gene: TRBJ1-5; CDR3aa: CASSQKQGDEPQHF; CDR3nt: TGTGCCAGCAGCCAGAAACAGGGTGACGAGCCCCAGCATTTT
v_gene: TRBV4-3; abundance: few; d_gene: .; len: 15; j_gene: TRBJ2-7; CDR3aa: CASSPGMNMAYEQYF; CDR3nt: TGCGCCAGCAGCCCAGGGATGAATATGGCCTACGAGCAGTACTTC
v_gene: TRBV28; abundance: .; d_gene: TRBD2; len: 18; j_gene: TRBJ2-7; CDR3aa: CASSLSLNLLAGENEQYF; CDR3nt: TGTGCCAGCAGTTTATCCCTAAACCTTCTAGCGGGGGAAAACGAGCAGTACTTC
v_gene: TRBV3-1/TRBV3-2; abundance: .; d_gene: TRBD1; len: 14; j_gene: TRBJ1-5; CDR3aa: CASSNRGGNQPQHF; CDR3nt: TGTGCCAGCAGCAACAGGGGTGGCAATCAGCCCCAGCATTTT
v_gene: TRBV24-1; abundance: .; d_gene: .; len: 18; j_gene: TRBJ1-2; CDR3aa: CATSDSPQTGRAAYGYTF; CDR3nt: TGTGCCACCAGTGATTCCCCCCAGACAGGACGGGCGGCGTATGGCTACACCTTC
v_gene: TRBV19; abundance: .; d_gene: .; len: 15; j_gene: TRBJ2-3; CDR3aa: CASSIHQGRADTQYF; CDR3nt: TGTGCCAGTAGTATTCATCAGGGTAGGGCAGATACGCAGTATTTT
v_gene: TRBV14; abundance: .; d_gene: TRBD1; len: 14; j_gene: TRBJ2-5; CDR3aa: CASSRDRGRETQYF; CDR3nt: TGTGCCAGCAGCCGGGACAGGGGGCGGGAGACCCAGTACTTC
v_gene: TRBV19; abundance: .; d_gene: .; len: 15; j_gene: TRBJ1-2; CDR3aa: CASSIEWGGGYGYTF; CDR3nt: TGTGCCAGTAGTATAGAGTGGGGAGGGGGCTATGGCTACACCTTC
v_gene: TRBV10-3; abundance: .; d_gene: TRBD2; len: 18; j_gene: TRBJ2-3; CDR3aa: CAISESVAGGLVTDTQYF; CDR3nt: TGTGCCATCAGTGAGTCAGTAGCGGGAGGTCTAGTCACAGATACGCAGTATTTT
v_gene: TRBV19; abundance: .; d_gene: .; len: 15; j_gene: TRBJ1-5; CDR3aa: CASRETQYSNQPQHF; CDR3nt: TGTGCCAGTAGGGAGACCCAATATAGCAATCAGCCCCAGCATTTT
v_gene: TRBV7-2; abundance: .; d_gene: TRBD2; len: 15; j_gene: TRBJ2-2; CDR3aa: CASSQTSGRAGELFF; CDR3nt: TGTGCCAGCAGCCAGACTAGCGGGAGGGCCGGGGAGCTGTTTTTC
v_gene: TRBV25-1; abundance: once; d_gene: TRBD1; len: 14; j_gene: TRBJ1-5; CDR3aa: CASSETGGNQPQHF; CDR3nt: TGTGCCAGCAGTGAGACAGGGGGCAATCAGCCCCAGCATTTT
v_gene: TRBV6-5; abundance: .; d_gene: TRBD1; len: 13; j_gene: TRBJ2-2; CDR3aa: CASSRQGNGELFF; CDR3nt: TGTGCCAGCAGTAGACAGGGGAACGGGGAGCTGTTTTTT
v_gene: TRBV2; abundance: .; d_gene: TRBD1; len: 16; j_gene: TRBJ1-1; CDR3aa: CASSDTQGGVNTEAFF; CDR3nt: TGTGCCAGCAGCGATACACAGGGGGGGGTTAACACTGAAGCTTTCTTT
v_gene: TRBV7-2; abundance: .; d_gene: .; len: 13; j_gene: TRBJ1-2; CDR3aa: CASSTGRNYGYTF; CDR3nt: TGTGCCAGCAGCACCGGGAGAAACTATGGCTACACCTTC
v_gene: TRBV7-2; abundance: .; d_gene: .; len: 16; j_gene: TRBJ2-1; CDR3aa: CASSLRVGGGNNEQFF; CDR3nt: TGTGCCAGCAGCTTAAGAGTCGGTGGGGGGAACAATGAGCAGTTCTTC
v_gene: TRBV3-1/TRBV3-2; abundance: .; d_gene: .; len: 15; j_gene: TRBJ2-7; CDR3aa: CASSQDRVRGYEQYF; CDR3nt: TGTGCCAGCAGCCAAGATCGGGTTCGGGGGTACGAGCAGTACTTC
v_gene: TRBV29-1; abundance: .; d_gene: TRBD1; len: 14; j_gene: TRBJ1-1; CDR3aa: CSAHSGQKETEAFF; CDR3nt: TGCAGCGCCCATTCGGGACAGAAAGAGACAGAAGCTTTCTTT
v_gene: TRBV28; abundance: .; d_gene: .; len: 15; j_gene: TRBJ1-5; CDR3aa: CASSLWGLNYQPQHF; CDR3nt: TGTGCCAGCAGTTTATGGGGGCTAAATTATCAGCCCCAGCATTTT
v_gene: TRBV7-2; abundance: .; d_gene: TRBD1; len: 16; j_gene: TRBJ1-1; CDR3aa: CASSSNFGTGNTEAFF; CDR3nt: TGTGCCAGCAGCTCAAACTTCGGGACAGGGAACACTGAAGCTTTCTTT
v_gene: TRBV25-1; abundance: .; d_gene: TRBD1; len: 15; j_gene: TRBJ2-7; CDR3aa: CASSESGTEGYEQYF; CDR3nt: TGTGCCAGCAGTGAATCGGGGACAGAAGGTTACGAGCAGTACTTC
v_gene: TRBV7-2; abundance: .; d_gene: TRBD1; len: 13; j_gene: TRBJ1-2; CDR3aa: CASSPQQGTGYTF; CDR3nt: TGTGCCAGCAGCCCCCAACAGGGGACTGGCTACACCTTC
v_gene: TRBV7-2; abundance: few; d_gene: TRBD1; len: 15; j_gene: TRBJ1-5; CDR3aa: CASSYQGGNNQPQHF; CDR3nt: TGTGCCAGCAGCTATCAGGGGGGTAACAATCAGCCCCAGCATTTT
v_gene: TRBV4-3; abundance: .; d_gene: .; len: 18; j_gene: TRBJ2-2; CDR3aa: CASSQDLPRTERTGELFF; CDR3nt: TGCGCCAGCAGCCAAGATCTCCCCAGGACAGAGCGCACCGGGGAGCTGTTTTTT
v_gene: TRBV11-1; abundance: .; d_gene: TRBD2; len: 16; j_gene: TRBJ2-3; CDR3aa: CASSLLADLSTDTQYF; CDR3nt: TGTGCCAGCAGCTTACTAGCGGATCTGAGCACAGATACGCAGTATTTT
v_gene: TRBV24-1; abundance: few; d_gene: .; len: 13; j_gene: TRBJ1-1; CDR3aa: CATQTGQNTEAFF; CDR3nt: TGTGCCACGCAGACAGGTCAGAACACTGAAGCTTTCTTT
v_gene: TRBV7-9; abundance: .; d_gene: .; len: 13; j_gene: TRBJ1-1; CDR3aa: CASSRRWNTEAFF; CDR3nt: TGTGCCAGCAGCAGGAGGTGGAACACTGAAGCTTTCTTT